Below are 11 T cell receptor beta chains sequenced from a single sample in a study of STAT5B mutations in CD4+ large granular lymphocyte leukemia. Measured with immunoSEQ multiplex PCR; TCRdb has only the in-frame clones, and not every one. Among 7,000 to 9,500 clones, roughly 86% were seen once, and the ten largest hold about half. Sequenced material: PBMCs. The source is a woman in her 70s with CD4+ T-cell large granular lymphocyte leukemia.

V gene TRBV20-1 combines with J gene TRBJ2-3; D is unresolved. Per germline, CDR1 DFQATT and CDR2 SNEGSKA (reference sequence). CDR3 length equals 11 residues. V was pared by 4 bases and J by 6 bases, with 8 bases between. DNA of the CDR3: TGCAGTGCTATGCCGGAGGATACGCAGTATTTT. Translating gives CSAMPEDTQYF.

The genes are TRBV10-1 and TRBJ1-5, with D unresolved. Trimming shortened V by 9 bases and J by 0 bases, and 27 bases separated the two germline ends. The CDR3 is 19 residues long. CDR1 is WNHNN, CDR2 SYGVQD, per germline (reference sequence). The CDR3 DNA is TGCGCCAGGAAGAAGGTGTCCCTCCGAGACATATATAGCAATCAGCCCCAGCATTTT. Residues: CARKKVSLRDIYSNQPQHF.

This clone was counted a single time. V and J are TRBV27 and TRBJ1-2, with a weak D call TRBD1 (6 bases). This CDR3 is 14 amino acids long. The germline V gene encodes CDR1 MNHEY and CDR2 SMNVEV (reference sequence). V lost 6 bases, J lost 7 bases, and 18 bases lay in between. CDR3 sequence: CASRISSGALGYTF. In nucleotides, the CDR3 is TGTGCCAGCAGAATTTCGTCGGGGGCGCTTGGCTACACCTTC.

This clone was found a few times. V gene TRBV4-1 combines with J gene TRBJ1-5; D uncertain. Deletions cut 4 bases from V and 3 bases from J, with 13 bases between. The germline V gene encodes CDR1 MGHRA and CDR2 YSYEKL. The CDR3 spans 15 residues. The CDR3 spells CASSLVLGTNQPQHF. CDR3 in DNA: TGCGCCAGCAGCCTCGTGTTAGGAACCAATCAGCCCCAGCATTTT.

The V gene is TRBV6-5, the J gene TRBJ2-7; D could derive from TRBD1 or TRBD2 (5 bases each). Germline V gives CDR1 MNHEY, CDR2 SVGAGI. This CDR3 has 15 residues. V shed 0 bases and J shed 7 bases, with 16 bases lying between them. The CDR3 protein is CASSYSGRGSGEQYF. DNA for the CDR3: TGTGCCAGCAGTTACTCGGGACGCGGCTCCGGGGAGCAGTACTTC.

The chain uses TRBV19 and TRBJ2-2, with 11 bases lining up with TRBD2. CDR3 size: 18 residues. Germline lookup yields CDR1 LNHDA and CDR2 SQIVND (reference sequence). Trimming took 4 bases from V and 4 from J; bases not matched to a gene: 11. CDR3 sequence: CASSSRVAGGPVTGELFF. The CDR3 DNA reads as TGTGCCAGTAGTAGCCGAGTAGCGGGGGGGCCTGTCACCGGGGAGCTGTTTTTT.

The rearrangement joins TRBV5-8 to TRBJ2-5; D is perhaps TRBD2 (6 bases). The CDR3 runs to 16 residues. The germline V gene has CDR1 SGHTS and CDR2 YDEGEE. With 0 bases removed from V and 5 bases from J, the gap between germline ends came to 17 bases. DNA of the CDR3: TGTGCCAGCAGCTTGGGGTCCGGTGGAGGGGCGGAGACCCAGTACTTC. Its protein is CASSLGSGGGAETQYF.

This sequence joins TRBV5-1 and TRBJ2-5; D is unclear. The J call may be mistaken, given a closer DNA end match to TRBJ2-7. The length of the CDR3 is 13 residues. Germline assignment: CDR1 SGHRS and CDR2 YFSETQ. In DNA, the CDR3 is TGCGCCAGCAGCTTGGGCCACGCCTACGAGCAGTACTTC. Residues: CASSLGHAYEQYF.

The chain recombines TRBV5-6 with TRBJ1-1, with unresolved D. The CDR3 contains 13 residues. Germline CDR1 is SGHDT and CDR2 is YYEEEE. The V and J ends lost 5 bases and 1 base respectively, with 9 bases between them. CDR3 coding DNA: TGTGCCAGCAGTGTAGGTAGGAACACTGAAGCTTTCTTT. Encoded protein: CASSVGRNTEAFF.

The chain couples TRBV5-1 to TRBJ1-4; weak D call: TRBD1 (6 bases). V lost 0 bases to trimming and J lost 8 bases, with 8 bases between them. Germline V gene data show CDR1 as SGHRS and CDR2 as YFSETQ. This CDR3 is 13 amino acids long. CDR3 DNA: TGCGCCAGCAGCTTGGACAGGGAGGAAAAACTGTTTTTT. Its translation is CASSLDREEKLFF.

The genes are TRBV7-3 and TRBJ1-1; 7 nucleotides match TRBD1. CDR1 and CDR2 (germline): SGHTA, FQGTGA. Trimming at V came to 5 bases and at J to 3 bases, leaving 9 bases not matched to a gene. The length of the CDR3 is 15 residues. CDR3 coding DNA: TGTGCCAGCAGCAAGCGGGGACAGAAGGACACTGAAGCTTTCTTT. It codes for CASSKRGQKDTEAFF.